The sequence of this T cell receptor (beta chain) was determined in a study of blood T cell repertoires in COVID-19. The wider study: Sites across the United States, Italy and Spain contributed samples from acute and convalescent COVID-19. PBMCs, B-cell-depleted T cells, or T cells provided the cDNA or gDNA that made up the material.

As originally analysed: Amplified reference gene primers provided the basis for estimating nucleated cell counts. The table came from immunoSEQ multiplex PCR; TCRdb's copy has only in-frame clones and leaves some out. The DNA gave D and trimming, while V, J and clone size come from that table. Here the sample spans 200,000 to 250,000 clones, roughly four fifths being singletons. The CDR3 consists of 15 residues. Germline lookup yields CDR1 SGHTA and CDR2 FQGTGA. Between the trimmed V and J ends, which lost 3 bases and 4 bases, there was a span of 12 bases. Seattle's enrolled individuals joined amid active infection and were then monitored longitudinally.

Sequenced: peripheral blood. The rearrangement uses TRBV7-3 and TRBJ2-2; possibly TRBD1 for D (6 bases). The clonotype comes from a woman aged 80 or over with COVID-19, enrolled during active disease. CDR3 loop: CASSLAQGGTGELFF. The CDR3 DNA follows: TGTGCCAGCAGCTTGGCACAGGGCGGCACCGGGGAGCTGTTTTTT.